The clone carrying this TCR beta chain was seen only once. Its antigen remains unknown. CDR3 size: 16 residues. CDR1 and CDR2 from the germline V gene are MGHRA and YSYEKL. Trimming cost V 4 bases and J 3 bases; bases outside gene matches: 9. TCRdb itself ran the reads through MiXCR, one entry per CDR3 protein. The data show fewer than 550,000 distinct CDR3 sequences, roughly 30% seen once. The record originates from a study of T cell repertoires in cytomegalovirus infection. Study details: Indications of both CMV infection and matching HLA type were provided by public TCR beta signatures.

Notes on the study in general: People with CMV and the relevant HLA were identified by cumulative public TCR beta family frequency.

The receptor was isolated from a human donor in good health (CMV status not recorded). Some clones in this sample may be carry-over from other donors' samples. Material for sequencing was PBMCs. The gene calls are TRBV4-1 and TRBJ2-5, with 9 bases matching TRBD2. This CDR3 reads CASSPQGRGGEETQYF. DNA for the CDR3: TGCGCCAGCAGCCCCCAGGGGCGGGGGGGCGAAGAGACCCAGTACTTC.